This T cell receptor (beta chain) was sequenced in a study of shared clonotypes between healthy human individuals. Study at large: The plates for each donor numbered three CD4 naive, three CD4 memory, two CD8 naive and one CD8 memory.

The CDR3 length is 17 residues. The V gene lost 0 bases and the J gene lost 0 bases, with 13 bases spanning the gap. Germline V CDR1 and CDR2: SGHRS, YFSETQ. Concerning this clone: Other DNA sequences in this specimen translate into the identical CDR3.

Sequenced by immunoSEQ multiplex PCR; TCRdb stores in-frame clones only, minus some. The table records about 2.5 million clones, roughly 92% of them present only once. This receptor was obtained from a man aged 18 to 29 in good health. Some clones in this sample may be carry-over from other donors' samples. The sequenced sample was naive CD4+ T cells from PBMCs. Subset indicated: CD45RA+ positively selected. J is TRBJ2-1 and V is TRBV5-1; TRBD2 might be the D (5 bases). The CDR3 nucleotides read TGCGCCAGCAGCTTGGGCGGGCTGGCGAGCTCCTACAATGAGCAGTTCTTC. Translated, it gives CASSLGGLASSYNEQFF.